These 14 T cell receptor beta chains were all obtained from the same sample, sequenced in a study of blood T cell repertoires in COVID-19. Here immunoSEQ multiplex PCR was the method, and the copy in TCRdb shows in-frame clones only, minus some. The sample has more than 250,000 clones, around 88% seen once. The sequenced material came from peripheral blood. The receptors derive from a woman aged 30 to 39 with COVID-19, enrolled during active disease.

The J gene is TRBJ1-2, the V gene TRBV5-1, with 9 bases that match TRBD1. The ends lost 0 bases at V and 4 bases at J; junction bases unmatched: 4. Germline lookup yields CDR1 SGHRS and CDR2 YFSETQ. There are 15 residues in the CDR3. The CDR3 bases are TGCGCCAGCAGCTTGGTACAGGGGGCTGGCTATGGCTACACCTTC. Encoded protein: CASSLVQGAGYGYTF.

Only a few counts were recorded for this clone. The rearrangement uses TRBV2 and TRBJ1-3; 7 nucleotides agree with TRBD1. The trim removed 8 bases at V and 4 bases at J, leaving 5 bases unmatched. Germline V CDR1 and CDR2: SNHLY, FYNNEI. The CDR3 sequence is 13 residues long. CDR3: CASGGGWGNTIYF. The CDR3 coding sequence is TGTGCCAGCGGAGGGGGCTGGGGAAACACCATATATTTT.

J is TRBJ2-1 and V is TRBV7-9, with no clear D. The germline CDR1 and CDR2 sequences are SEHNR and FQNEAQ (reference sequence). CDR3 length: 15 residues. V was pared by 6 bases and J by 0 bases, with 12 bases between. The CDR3: CASSYGRSSYNEQFF. The CDR3 bases are TGTGCCAGCAGTTATGGGCGTAGCTCCTACAATGAGCAGTTCTTC.

The genes are TRBV27 and TRBJ1-1, with TRBD1 as a possible D gene (5 bases). The CDR3 has 14 residues. Trimming took off 0 bases at V and 1 base at J, with 6 bases between the two ends. The germline gives CDR1 MNHEY, CDR2 SMNVEV (reference sequence). CDR3: CASSLSQGNTEAFF. The CDR3 DNA sequence: TGTGCCAGCAGTTTATCCCAGGGGAACACTGAAGCTTTCTTT.

The V call is TRBV24-1, the J call TRBJ2-7, with 8 bases aligning to TRBD2. From germline, CDR1 is KGHDR and CDR2 SFDVKD. J lost 3 bases, V lost 5 bases, and 2 bases had no gene match. The CDR3 runs 13 residues. The chain's CDR3 is CATSVGGDYEQYF. The CDR3 DNA is TGTGCCACCAGTGTCGGGGGGGACTACGAGCAGTACTTC.

The chain combines TRBV6-1 with TRBJ2-1; 8 nucleotides match TRBD2. V lost 3 bases and J lost 0; bases outside the gene matches: 10. The CDR3 is 18 residues long. The V gene's germline CDR1 is MNHNS and CDR2 SASEGT. The CDR3 loop is CASSDSLRGGPSYNEQFF. DNA of the CDR3: TGTGCCAGCAGTGATTCCCTTCGCGGGGGGCCCTCCTACAATGAGCAGTTCTTC.

The V call is TRBV15, the J call TRBJ1-5; 7 nucleotides match TRBD1. Germline V gene data show CDR1 as LNHNV and CDR2 as YYDKDF (reference sequence). The CDR3 runs to 16 residues. V lost 3 bases to trimming and J lost 5 bases; unmatched junction nucleotides: 10. The CDR3 bases are TGTGCCACCAGCAGGGGACAGTTCTCCCCGTATCAGCCCCAGCATTTT. Residues: CATSRGQFSPYQPQHF.

CDR3 amino acids: CASSLEGGLEAFF. CDR3 DNA sequence: TGTGCCAGCAGCTTAGAGGGCGGACTGGAAGCTTTCTTT. The chain carries TRBV7-9 and TRBJ1-1; D gene uncertain. Between the trimmed V and J ends, which lost 1 base and 8 bases, there was a span of 11 bases. In germline, CDR1 is SEHNR, CDR2 FQNEAQ (reference sequence). The CDR3 covers 13 residues. Variable domain in full (rest from reference TRBV7-9 and TRBJ1-1): DTGVSQNPRHKITKRGQNVTFRCDPISEHNRLYWYRQTLGQGPEFLTYFQNEAQLEKSRLLSDRFSAERPKGSFSTLEIQRTEQGDSAMYLCASSLEGGLEAFFGQGTRLTVV.

This clone was counted at least ten times. This chain uses TRBV4-1 with TRBJ2-1; D unresolved. The CDR3 runs 15 residues. Trimming cost V 1 base and J 4 bases, with 11 bases left between them. The germline gives CDR1 MGHRA, CDR2 YSYEKL. The CDR3 region is CASSQGAASYNEQFF. The CDR3 region has the DNA TGCGCCAGCAGCCAAGGGGCAGCATCTTACAATGAGCAGTTCTTC.

This clone was observed a single time. Other DNA sequences from this sample encode an identical CDR3 as well. The V gene is TRBV5-6, the J gene TRBJ1-1, with D tentatively TRBD1 (6 bases). The CDR3 runs to 13 residues. Trimming removed 3 bases at V and 1 base at J, with 7 bases between. From germline, CDR1 is SGHDT and CDR2 YYEEEE. In DNA, the CDR3 is TGTGCCAGCAGCTCGACAGGGAACACTGAAGCTTTCTTT. Its translation: CASSSTGNTEAFF.

A single count supports this clone. This rearrangement joins TRBV7-9 to TRBJ1-5, with D unresolved. The germline V gene has CDR1 SEHNR and CDR2 FQNEAQ (reference sequence). Trimming shortened V by 3 bases and J by 2 bases, and 8 bases separated the two germline ends. The CDR3 is 14 amino acids. CDR3 in amino acids: CASSLSGGNQPQHF. The CDR3 DNA reads as TGTGCCAGCAGCTTGTCCGGGGGCAATCAGCCCCAGCATTTT.

This clone was counted a few times. The V call is TRBV19, the J call TRBJ1-2; 9 nucleotides agree with TRBD1. Germline V gives CDR1 LNHDA, CDR2 SQIVND (reference sequence). The CDR3 sequence is 17 residues long. Unmatched junction bases numbered 10, after V lost 3 bases and J lost 2 bases. The chain's CDR3 is CASSIIGTGIANYGYTF. The CDR3 DNA is TGTGCCAGTAGTATCATCGGGACAGGGATTGCAAACTATGGCTACACCTTC.

This clone has just one count. The chain carries TRBV24-1 and TRBJ1-2; a possible D gene is TRBD1 (6 bases). Trimming shortened V by 10 bases and J by 7 bases, and 18 bases separated the two germline ends. The CDR3 spans 13 residues. Germline-derived CDR1 and CDR2 are KGHDR and SFDVKD. The CDR3 protein is CATIRTVQSGYTF. CDR3 DNA: TGTGCCACAATTAGGACAGTTCAGTCTGGCTACACCTTC.

This clone was detected only a few times. The chain couples TRBV5-8 to TRBJ2-1, with D possibly matching TRBD1 (6 bases). The germline gives CDR1 SGHTS, CDR2 YDEGEE. Trimming stripped 0 bases from V and 4 bases from J, with 8 bases between. The CDR3 contains 14 residues. CDR3 sequence (DNA): TGTGCCAGCAGCTTGGGACAGGTGTACAATGAGCAGTTCTTC. It is translated as CASSLGQVYNEQFF.